One sample yielded the 15 T cell receptor beta chains listed below, sequenced in a study of shared clonotypes between healthy human individuals. Sequencing was performed with immunoSEQ multiplex PCR; in TCRdb, only in-frame clones are kept and a portion is missing. The sample consists of some 2,100,000 clones, more than 90% of them appearing once. The sequenced material came from naive CD4+ T cells sorted from blood. Subset meaning: CD45RA+ positively selected. These receptors were taken from a man between 18 and 35 years old in good health.

A word on this clone: Other DNA sequences in this sample translate to the same CDR3. The chain carries TRBV5-1 and TRBJ2-7; the match to TRBD2 covers 11 bases. V lost 4 bases, J lost 3 bases, and 3 bases stayed unmatched. This CDR3 spans 14 amino acids. CDR1 is SGHRS, CDR2 YFSETQ, per germline. CDR3 in DNA: TGCGCCAGCAGCACTGGGACTAGCGGCTACGAGCAGTACTTC. Amino acid sequence: CASSTGTSGYEQYF.

The chain employs TRBV15 and TRBJ2-1; 10 bases agree with TRBD2. The junction had 2 bases not matched to a gene; V was cut back by 2 bases and J by 4 bases. CDR3 size: 15 residues. Per germline, CDR1 LNHNV and CDR2 YYDKDF (reference sequence). CDR3 nucleotides: TGTGCCACCAGCAGACTAGCGGGAGCTTACAATGAGCAGTTCTTC. Translation: CATSRLAGAYNEQFF.

This clone was counted once. The gene calls are TRBV11-3 and TRBJ2-6; 7 bases align to TRBD2. Per the germline V gene, CDR1 is SGHNT and CDR2 is YENEEA. After removal of 5 bases from V and 2 bases from J, the junction contained 9 bases not matched to a gene. The CDR3 totals 17 residues. The DNA for the CDR3 is TGTGCCAGCAGCCCGGGGGAGGGAGATGCTGGGGCCAACGTCCTGACTTTC. This sequence encodes CASSPGEGDAGANVLTF.

The chain links TRBV2 to TRBJ2-7, with a possible D match to TRBD2 (6 bases). V lost 6 bases and J 2 bases, leaving 17 bases between the germline ends. CDR1 and CDR2 (germline): SNHLY, FYNNEI. The CDR3 totals 15 residues. CDR3 sequence (DNA): TGTGCCAGCAGCAGACCCGGAACGGGGGCCTACGAGCAGTACTTC. Protein sequence: CASSRPGTGAYEQYF.

This sequence joins TRBV27 and TRBJ1-4, with D hard to call. The CDR3 is 15 amino acids. Deletions cut 0 bases from V and 8 bases from J, with 13 bases between. Germline CDR1 reads MNHEY; CDR2 reads SMNVEV (reference sequence). The CDR3 DNA is TGTGCCAGCAGTTTATCTCCGGGCACGGGGGAAAAACTGTTTTTT. Translation gives CASSLSPGTGEKLFF.

The V and J genes are TRBV23-1 and TRBJ1-2, with D possibly TRBD1 on 6 matching bases. TRBV23-1 counts as an open reading frame of uncertain function. This CDR3 is built from 15 residues. V lost 4 bases to trimming and J lost 0 bases, with 12 bases between them. CDR3 in amino acids: CASSPRDTPNYGYTF. The CDR3 DNA is TGCGCCAGCAGTCCTAGGGACACCCCTAACTATGGCTACACCTTC.

This chain uses TRBV2 with TRBJ2-5; D is perhaps TRBD2 (5 bases). In germline, CDR1 is SNHLY, CDR2 FYNNEI. This CDR3 comprises 14 residues. V was cut by 8 bases and J by 3 bases, with 16 bases left in between. The DNA of the CDR3 is TGTGCCAGCCTGTTCGGGGAGAAGGAAGAGACCCAGTACTTC. Amino acid sequence: CASLFGEKEETQYF.

This rearrangement joins TRBV6-1 to TRBJ2-3; no clear D gene. This CDR3 comprises 14 residues. Trimming pared 5 bases from V and 3 bases from J, leaving 12 bases between. CDR1 is MNHNS, CDR2 SASEGT, per germline. The CDR3 DNA sequence: TGTGCCAGCAGTCCTTCCGGCAATACAGATACGCAGTATTTT. It encodes CASSPSGNTDTQYF.

The chain carries TRBV5-6 and TRBJ2-1; 15 nucleotides align to TRBD2. Germline V gene data show CDR1 as SGHDT and CDR2 as YYEEEE. This CDR3 has 17 amino acids. V lost 4 bases, J lost 5 bases, and 7 bases stayed unmatched. The CDR3 bases are TGTGCCAGCAGCCCCGAAGGACTAGCGGGGGGGCACAATGAGCAGTTCTTC. It specifies CASSPEGLAGGHNEQFF.

This clone came up once. CDR3 protein: CASSLGLVYGYTF. The CDR3, as DNA: TGTGCCAGCAGCTTAGGACTTGTCTATGGCTACACCTTC. The V gene is TRBV7-9, the J gene TRBJ1-2, with unresolved D. The V and J ends lost 1 base and 4 bases respectively, with 7 bases between them. Germline CDR1 reads SEHNR; CDR2 reads FQNEAQ (reference sequence). The CDR3 has 13 residues.

This chain links TRBV28 with TRBJ2-7; 8 bases agree with TRBD1. The junction had 14 bases not matched to a gene; V was cut back by 3 bases and J by 1 base. The germline V gene encodes CDR1 MDHEN and CDR2 SYDVKM. The CDR3 is 18 residues long. CDR3 sequence reads: CASSLRTGFFGLSYEQYF. CDR3 coding DNA: TGTGCCAGCAGTTTGAGGACAGGGTTTTTCGGTCTGTCCTACGAGCAGTACTTC.

On this clone: This CDR3 is also generated by other DNA sequences in the sample. The chain carries TRBV20-1 and TRBJ1-6, with unresolved D. The CDR3 length is 11 residues. V was clipped by 6 bases and J by 5 bases, with 5 bases between them. CDR1 is DFQATT and CDR2 is SNEGSKA in the germline V gene (reference sequence). The CDR3 is CSARDNSPLHF. CDR3 DNA sequence: TGCAGTGCCCGGGATAATTCACCCCTCCACTTT.

Comment on this clone: Different DNA sequences within this sample yield the same CDR3. The V call is TRBV28, the J call TRBJ1-1; D call uncertain. Germline CDR1 is MDHEN and CDR2 is SYDVKM. This CDR3 has 13 amino acids. V lost 5 bases, J lost 1 base, and 8 bases lay in between. The CDR3 spells CASSRPGNTEAFF. The CDR3 DNA reads TGTGCCAGCAGTAGACCAGGGAACACTGAAGCTTTCTTT. The complete variable domain, with remaining parts taken from reference TRBV28 and TRBJ1-1, reads DVKVTQSSRYLVKRTGEKVFLECVQDMDHENMFWYRQDPGLGLRLIYFSYDVKMKEKGDIPEGYSVSREKKERFSLILESASTNQTSMYLCASSRPGNTEAFFGQGTRLTVV.

V and J are TRBV11-2 and TRBJ2-7, with 13 bases lining up with TRBD2. Germline V lookup: CDR1 SGHAT, CDR2 FQNNGV. The CDR3 is 15 residues long. V trimming: 4 bases; J trimming: 6 bases; junction bases outside the gene matches: 6. CDR3 sequence: CASSWTSGSSGEQYF. The CDR3 bases are TGTGCCAGCAGCTGGACTAGCGGGAGCTCCGGCGAGCAGTACTTC.

The CDR3 spells CASSATGGNYNEQFF. The CDR3, as DNA: TGTGCCAGCAGTGCCACAGGGGGCAACTACAATGAGCAGTTCTTC. The rearrangement links TRBV6-1 to TRBJ2-1; 9 nucleotides agree with TRBD1. Germline CDR1 is MNHNS and CDR2 is SASEGT. The CDR3 is 15 amino acids. The J segment lost 3 bases and the V segment lost 4 bases, leaving 4 bases of the junction unmatched.